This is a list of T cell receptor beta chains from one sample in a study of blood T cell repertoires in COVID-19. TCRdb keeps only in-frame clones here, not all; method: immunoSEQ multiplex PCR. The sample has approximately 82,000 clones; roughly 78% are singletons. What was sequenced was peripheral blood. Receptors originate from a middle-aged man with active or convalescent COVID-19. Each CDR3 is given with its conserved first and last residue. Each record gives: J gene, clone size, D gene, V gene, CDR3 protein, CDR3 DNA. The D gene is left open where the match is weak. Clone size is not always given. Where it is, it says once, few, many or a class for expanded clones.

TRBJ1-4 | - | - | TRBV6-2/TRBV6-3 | CASSLTVQFATNEKLFF | TGTGCCAGCAGTTTGACAGTCCAGTTTGCAACTAATGAAAAACTGTTTTTT
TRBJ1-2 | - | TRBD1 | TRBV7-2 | CASSLTGGRSGYTF | TGTGCCAGCAGCCTCACAGGGGGTAGAAGTGGCTACACCTTC
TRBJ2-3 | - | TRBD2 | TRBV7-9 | CASNLSSGPTDTQYF | TGTGCCAGCAACCTTTCTAGCGGACCCACAGATACGCAGTATTTT
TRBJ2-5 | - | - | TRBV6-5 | CASSYSLTGETQYF | TGTGCCAGCAGTTACTCGTTGACAGGAGAGACCCAGTACTTC
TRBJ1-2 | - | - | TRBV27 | CASSPAVRGGRGYTF | TGTGCCAGCAGTCCGGCCGTTAGGGGGGGGCGAGGCTACACCTTC
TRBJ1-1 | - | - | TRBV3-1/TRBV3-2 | CASSQASDTEAFF | TGTGCCAGCAGCCAAGCGTCGGACACTGAAGCTTTCTTT
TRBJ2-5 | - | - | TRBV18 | CASSATQQETQYF | TGTGCCAGCTCAGCCACACAGCAAGAGACCCAGTACTTC
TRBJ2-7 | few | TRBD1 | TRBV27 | CASSSQGTGYEQYF | TGTGCCAGCAGTTCACAGGGGACCGGCTACGAGCAGTACTTC
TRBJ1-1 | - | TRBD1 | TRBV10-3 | CAISEYGQGRNTEAFF | TGTGCCATCAGTGAGTATGGACAGGGGAGGAACACTGAAGCTTTCTTT
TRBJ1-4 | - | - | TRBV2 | CASSEVGLQPDEKLFF | TGTGCCAGCAGTGAGGTGGGACTCCAACCGGATGAAAAACTGTTTTTT
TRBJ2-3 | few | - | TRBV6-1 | CASSDPPVLDTQYF | TGTGCCAGCAGTGATCCCCCCGTTTTGGATACGCAGTATTTT
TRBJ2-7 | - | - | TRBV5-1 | CASSLAVGPGDGEQYF | TGCGCCAGCAGCTTGGCCGTAGGACCAGGGGACGGCGAGCAGTACTTC
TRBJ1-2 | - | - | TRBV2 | CASRSPIVSNYGYTF | TGTGCCAGCAGATCCCCAATAGTAAGCAACTATGGCTACACCTTC
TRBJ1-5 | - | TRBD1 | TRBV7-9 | CASSSGQANQPQHF | TGTGCCAGCAGCTCCGGACAGGCTAATCAGCCCCAGCATTTT
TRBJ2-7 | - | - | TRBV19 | CASSPTVSYEQYF | TGTGCCAGTAGCCCGACAGTCTCCTACGAGCAGTACTTC
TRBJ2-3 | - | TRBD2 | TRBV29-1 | CSVVQAGGNTQYF | TGCAGCGTTGTTCAAGCGGGGGGAAATACGCAGTATTTT
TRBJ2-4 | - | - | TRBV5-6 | CASSLWRAKNIQYF | TGTGCCAGCAGCTTGTGGAGGGCCAAAAACATTCAGTACTTC
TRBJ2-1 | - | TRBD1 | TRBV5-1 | CASSWGQSYNEQFF | TGCGCCAGCAGCTGGGGACAGTCGTACAATGAGCAGTTCTTC
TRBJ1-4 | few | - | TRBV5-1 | CASSLRSGNNEKLFF | TGCGCCAGCAGCTTGAGGTCCGGGAATAATGAAAAACTGTTTTTT
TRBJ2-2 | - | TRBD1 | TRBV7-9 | CASSAGGIGTGELFF | TGTGCCAGCAGCGCAGGGGGCATAGGGACCGGGGAGCTGTTTTTT
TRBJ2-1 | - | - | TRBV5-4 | CASSQDQGRSSYNEQFF | TGTGCCAGCAGCCAGGACCAGGGAAGGAGCTCCTACAATGAGCAGTTCTTC
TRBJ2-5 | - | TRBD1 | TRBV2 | CASRSRGSYQETQYF | TGTGCCAGCAGGAGCAGGGGGTCTTACCAAGAGACCCAGTACTTC
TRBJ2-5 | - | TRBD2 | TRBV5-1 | CASSSLAGGHQTQYF | TGCGCCAGCAGCTCCCTAGCGGGGGGGCATCAGACCCAGTACTTC
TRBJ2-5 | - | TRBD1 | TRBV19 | CASRSTGGRKTQYF | TGTGCCAGTCGGAGCACAGGGGGCAGGAAGACCCAGTACTTC
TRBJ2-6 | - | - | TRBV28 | CASRSTGGLSANVLTF | TGTGCCAGCAGGTCAACCGGGGGGCTCTCGGCCAACGTCCTGACTTTC
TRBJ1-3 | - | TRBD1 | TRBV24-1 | CATSGGQAGNTIYF | TGTGCCACCAGTGGCGGACAGGCTGGAAACACCATATATTTT
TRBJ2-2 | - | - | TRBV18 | CASSPGQGRTGELFF | TGTGCCAGCTCACCGGGGCAGGGTCGGACCGGGGAGCTGTTTTTT
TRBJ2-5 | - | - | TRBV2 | CASSEGRGKETQYF | TGTGCCAGCAGTGAGGGTCGCGGGAAAGAGACCCAGTACTTC
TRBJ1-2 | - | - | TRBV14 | CASSQDTGIANYGYTF | TGTGCCAGCAGCCAAGACACAGGTATAGCTAACTATGGCTACACCTTC
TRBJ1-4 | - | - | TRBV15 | CATSRGGGTDTTNEKLFF | TGTGCCACCAGCAGAGGGGGAGGGACGGATACAACTAATGAAAAACTGTTTTTT
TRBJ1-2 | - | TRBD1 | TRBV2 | CASSPGTGNGDYGYTF | TGTGCCAGCAGTCCCGGGACAGGGAACGGCGACTATGGCTACACCTTC
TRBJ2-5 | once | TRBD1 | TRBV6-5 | CASSHPGQLETQYF | TGTGCCAGCAGCCACCCGGGACAGCTGGAGACCCAGTACTTC
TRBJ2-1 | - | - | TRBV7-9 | CASSLGTGPQFF | TGTGCCAGCAGCTTAGGGACTGGACCTCAGTTCTTC
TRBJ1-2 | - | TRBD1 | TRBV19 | CASSIVPGGRGYGYTF | TGTGCCAGTAGTATTGTCCCAGGGGGCCGTGGCTATGGCTACACCTTC
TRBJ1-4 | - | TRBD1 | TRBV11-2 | CASSLQGAASEKLFF | TGTGCCAGCAGCTTACAGGGGGCGGCTAGTGAAAAACTGTTTTTT
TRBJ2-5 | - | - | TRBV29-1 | CSVAVETQYF | TGCAGCGTTGCGGTGGAGACCCAGTACTTC
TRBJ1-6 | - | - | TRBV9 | CASSPQTYNSPLHF | TGTGCCAGCAGCCCCCAGACCTATAATTCACCCCTCCACTTT